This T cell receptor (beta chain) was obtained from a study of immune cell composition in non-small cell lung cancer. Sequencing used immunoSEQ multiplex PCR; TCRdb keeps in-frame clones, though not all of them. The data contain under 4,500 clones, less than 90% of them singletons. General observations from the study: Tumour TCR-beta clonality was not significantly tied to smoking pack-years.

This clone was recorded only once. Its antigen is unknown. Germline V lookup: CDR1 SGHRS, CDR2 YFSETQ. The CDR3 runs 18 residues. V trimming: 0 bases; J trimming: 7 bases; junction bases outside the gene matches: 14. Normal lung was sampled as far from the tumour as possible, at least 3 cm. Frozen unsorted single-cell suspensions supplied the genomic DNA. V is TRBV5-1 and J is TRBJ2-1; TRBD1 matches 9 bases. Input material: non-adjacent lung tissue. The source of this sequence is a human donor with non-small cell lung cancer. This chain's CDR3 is CASSLADSLGTGMNEQFF. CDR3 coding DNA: TGCGCCAGCAGCTTGGCCGATAGCTTAGGGACAGGGATGAATGAGCAGTTCTTC. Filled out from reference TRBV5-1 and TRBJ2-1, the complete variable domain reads KAGVTQTPRYLIKTRGQQVTLSCSPISGHRSVSWYQQTPGQGLQFLFEYFSETQRNKGNFPGRFSGRQFSNSRSEMNVSTLELGDSALYLCASSLADSLGTGMNEQFFGPGTRLTVL.